This record covers a single T cell receptor (beta chain). The antigen remains undetermined. Method: immunoSEQ multiplex PCR; TCRdb's copy keeps in-frame clones and lacks some. The table has about 68,000 clones, about 96% seen once; the top ten hold approximately 2.5%. This specimen belongs to a study of cytomegalovirus exposure and HLA in healthy donors. Study conclusions and caveats: Listed as cytomegalovirus-associated were more than 150 TCR beta chains. As confirmed in vitro, a few CMV-associated chains were specific for CMV antigens. Reports showed the classifier diagnosing cytomegalovirus status with high specificity and sensitivity.

The donors were part of the roughly 120-subject validation cohort, which stood apart from the 666-subject first cohort. The CDR3 has 15 amino acids. CDR1 is LNHDA, CDR2 SQIVND, per germline (reference sequence). V lost 6 bases and J lost 8; bases outside the gene matches: 9. The sequenced sample consisted of PBMCs. This sequence originates from a young man in good health and CMV-seronegative. V gene TRBV19 combines with J gene TRBJ1-6, with 8 nucleotides matching TRBD1. The CDR3 protein is CASRAGTGGDSPLHF. CDR3 DNA: TGTGCCAGTAGGGCCGGGACAGGCGGCGATTCACCCCTCCACTTT.